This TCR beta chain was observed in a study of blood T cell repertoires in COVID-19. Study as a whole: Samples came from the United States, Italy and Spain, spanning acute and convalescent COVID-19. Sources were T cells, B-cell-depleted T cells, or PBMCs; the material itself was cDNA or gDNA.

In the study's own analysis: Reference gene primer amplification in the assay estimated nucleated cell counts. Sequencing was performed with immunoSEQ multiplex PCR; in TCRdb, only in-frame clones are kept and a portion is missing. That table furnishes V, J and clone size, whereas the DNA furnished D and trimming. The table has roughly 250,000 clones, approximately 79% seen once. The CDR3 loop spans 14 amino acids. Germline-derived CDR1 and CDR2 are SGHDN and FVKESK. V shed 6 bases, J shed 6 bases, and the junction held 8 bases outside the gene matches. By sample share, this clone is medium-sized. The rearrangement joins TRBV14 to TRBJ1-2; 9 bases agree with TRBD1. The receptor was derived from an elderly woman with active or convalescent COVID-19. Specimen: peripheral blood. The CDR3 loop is CASREQGALDGYTF. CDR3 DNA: TGTGCCAGCAGAGAACAGGGGGCGCTTGATGGCTACACCTTC.